This T cell receptor (beta chain) was profiled in a study of blood T cells in healthy people across ages. A second PCR of 7 to 11 cycles used a sample-barcoded 5' primer and a J-beta primer mix. TCRdb independently ran MiXCR on the 5' RACE reads; one entry per CDR3 protein. This sample has hundreds of thousands of distinct CDR3 sequences; about 30% occur once, and the top ten carry approximately 15%. Sequencing was performed on blood. The TCR comes from a woman older than 75 in good health.

CDR3 sequence: CASSEGGAGNQPQHF. The CDR3 nucleotides read TGTGCCAGCAGTGAGGGGGGGGCAGGGAATCAGCCCCAGCATTTT. This chain joins TRBV2 and TRBJ1-5; a possible D gene is TRBD1 (6 bases). Germline assignment: CDR1 SNHLY and CDR2 FYNNEI. This CDR3 has 15 residues. Trimming removed 3 bases at V and 4 bases at J, with 13 bases between.